This T cell receptor beta chain originates from a study of blood T cell repertoires in COVID-19. Study information: T cells, B-cell-depleted T cells, or PBMCs provided the cDNA or gDNA that served as material.

Only in-frame clones appear in the TCRdb table, and some are missing; sequencing was by immunoSEQ multiplex PCR. The sample contains a few hundred thousand clones, more than 65% of which appear only once. The CDR3 runs to 14 residues. V lost 3 bases to trimming and J lost 1 base, with 7 bases between them. Per the germline V gene, CDR1 is MDHEN and CDR2 is SYDVKM. This clonotype was sampled from a woman between 18 and 29 years old with acute or convalescent COVID-19. The V gene is TRBV28, the J gene TRBJ2-1; D call uncertain. The sequenced sample consisted of peripheral blood. The DNA of the CDR3 is TGTGCCAGCAGTTTTGCGAATTCCTACAATGAGCAGTTCTTC. Translation gives CASSFANSYNEQFF.